The 29 T cell receptor beta chains presented below share a single source sample, sequenced in a study of blood T cell repertoires in COVID-19. Clones were sequenced by immunoSEQ multiplex PCR, and TCRdb holds only the in-frame ones, with some missing. The sample contains around 250,000 clones, approximately 89% of which appear only once. The sequenced sample was PBMCs or T cells enriched from blood (not recorded which). The receptor set was obtained from a woman in her thirties or forties who had been exposed to COVID-19.

The CDR3 sequence is CASSVAPVNSYEQYF. The CDR3 region has the DNA TGTGCCAGCAGCGTAGCCCCGGTGAACTCCTACGAGCAGTACTTC. The V gene is TRBV9, the J gene TRBJ2-7; D is undetermined. Germline V lookup: CDR1 SGDLS, CDR2 YYNGEE. V dropped 0 bases and J dropped 0 bases, with 10 bases sitting between them. The CDR3 contains 15 residues.

The rearrangement joins TRBV11-2 to TRBJ2-1; 7 bases map to TRBD2. This CDR3 is built from 15 residues. Germline trimming cut 7 bases from V and 5 bases from J; bases unmatched to any gene: 11. Germline V gives CDR1 SGHAT, CDR2 FQNNGV. DNA for the CDR3: TGTGCCAGCACCCGGCAGGCGGGAGTAAACAATGAGCAGTTCTTC. Translated: CASTRQAGVNNEQFF.

This chain connects TRBV6-2 or TRBV6-3 to TRBJ2-6, with a tentative D call TRBD1 (6 bases). The germline CDR1 and CDR2 sequences are MNHEY and SVGEGT. V was shortened by 5 bases and J by 1 base, with 12 bases between the two germline ends. CDR3 length: 16 amino acids. The CDR3 protein is CASSTVRGSGANVLTF. The CDR3 DNA is TGTGCCAGCAGTACCGTCAGGGGTTCTGGGGCCAACGTCCTGACTTTC.

As concerns this clone: This specimen includes other DNA sequences encoding the same CDR3. The V call is TRBV5-1, the J call TRBJ2-3; D is unresolved. From germline, CDR1 is SGHRS and CDR2 YFSETQ. This CDR3 has 14 residues. V was shortened by 1 base and J by 0 bases, with 6 bases between the two germline ends. CDR3 DNA: TGCGCCAGCAGCTTGTTCGTCAGCACAGATACGCAGTATTTT. Residues: CASSLFVSTDTQYF.

The rearrangement links TRBV11-3 to TRBJ2-1, with 7 bases identical to TRBD2. V was pared by 4 bases and J by 8 bases, with 8 bases of the junction left unmatched. This CDR3 is 14 amino acids long. Germline V gene sequence: CDR1 SGHNT, CDR2 YENEEA. The CDR3 DNA follows: TGTGCCAGCAGCTACGGGGGGTCTGCGGATGAGCAGTTCTTC. Residues: CASSYGGSADEQFF. The entire variable domain, with the rest obtained from reference TRBV11-3 and TRBJ2-1, is as follows: EAGVVQSPRYKIIEKKQPVAFWCNPISGHNTLYWYLQNLGQGPELLIRYENEEAVDDSQLPKDRFSAERLKGVDSTLKIQPAELGDSAVYLCASSYGGSADEQFFGPGTRLTVL.

The CDR3 reads CASSPRSGGIPNEQFF. CDR3 DNA: TGTGCCAGCAGCCCCCGAAGCGGGGGGATACCCAATGAGCAGTTCTTC. The rearrangement joins TRBV5-4 to TRBJ2-1; 9 bases are a match to TRBD2. The CDR3 runs 16 residues. Trimming took 4 bases from V and 6 from J; bases not matched to a gene: 11. Germline V gene lookup returns CDR1 SGHNT and CDR2 YYREEE (reference sequence).

V is TRBV19 and J is TRBJ1-5; a weak D match, TRBD1 (5 bases). V was clipped by 7 bases and J by 3 bases, with 19 bases between them. Germline CDR1 LNHDA, CDR2 SQIVND (reference sequence). The CDR3 contains 16 residues. CDR3 sequence (DNA): TGTGCCAGTACCGTGGAGTGGGGACTGGCCAATCAGCCCCAGCATTTT. As protein: CASTVEWGLANQPQHF.

The chain is built from TRBV4-3 and TRBJ1-1, with D possibly TRBD1 on 5 matching bases. The V gene lost 3 bases and the J gene lost 1 base, with 9 bases spanning the gap. The CDR3 totals 14 residues. Germline V gene data show CDR1 as LGHNA and CDR2 as YSLEER. The chain's CDR3 is CASSHRDSNTEAFF. CDR3 DNA sequence: TGCGCCAGCAGCCATCGGGACTCGAACACTGAAGCTTTCTTT.

CDR3 sequence: CASGVWGNTIYF. For the CDR3, the DNA is TGTGCCAGTGGAGTTTGGGGAAACACCATATATTTT. V gene TRBV19 combines with J gene TRBJ1-3; D unclear. The CDR3 length is 12 residues. CDR1 and CDR2 from the germline V gene are LNHDA and SQIVND (reference sequence). Trimming took 8 bases from V and 4 from J, leaving 9 bases between them.

The J gene is TRBJ1-2, the V gene TRBV27; 7 positions match TRBD1. V was pared by 8 bases and J by 2 bases, with 8 bases of the junction left unmatched. Germline V CDR1 and CDR2: MNHEY, SMNVEV (reference sequence). The CDR3 extends over 14 amino acids. The CDR3 DNA follows: TGTGCCAGCCAGACGGACAGGATAAACTATGGCTACACCTTC. Its protein product is CASQTDRINYGYTF.

The chain links TRBV12-3 or TRBV12-4 to TRBJ1-2; D may be TRBD1 (5 bases). Trimming removed 3 bases from V and 0 bases from J, with 5 bases in between. This CDR3 has 13 amino acids. The CDR3 sequence: CASSLTANYGYTF. As DNA, the CDR3 is TGTGCCAGCAGTTTGACAGCTAACTATGGCTACACCTTC.

V gene TRBV28 combines with J gene TRBJ1-4; D might be TRBD1 (5 bases). Trimming pared 6 bases from V and 8 bases from J, leaving 16 bases between. The germline gives CDR1 MDHEN, CDR2 SYDVKM. The CDR3 sequence is 14 residues long. The DNA for the CDR3 is TGTGCCAGCAGAGATTGGGGGGTGACCGAAAAACTGTTTTTT. Its protein is CASRDWGVTEKLFF.

The genes are TRBV24-1 and TRBJ2-1; tentatively, D is TRBD2 (6 bases). V shed 6 bases and J shed 6 bases, with 11 bases lying between them. This CDR3 region has 13 residues. The germline V gene encodes CDR1 KGHDR and CDR2 SFDVKD. CDR3 sequence reads: CATSRRAGNEQFF. CDR3 DNA sequence: TGTGCCACCAGTCGGAGGGCCGGCAATGAGCAGTTCTTC.

The rearrangement uses TRBV11-1 and TRBJ2-7, with a possible D match to TRBD2 (5 bases). This CDR3 comprises 11 residues. V dropped 4 bases and J dropped 7 bases, with 8 bases sitting between them. Germline CDR1 is SGHAT and CDR2 is FQDESV (reference sequence). DNA of the CDR3: TGTGCCAGCAGCTCATCGGGGGAGCAGTACTTC. Translation: CASSSSGEQYF.

J is TRBJ2-7 and V is TRBV5-6; D gene uncertain. V was trimmed by 4 bases and J by 4 bases, leaving 18 bases between them. The CDR3 consists of 15 residues. Germline CDR1 reads SGHDT; CDR2 reads YYEEEE. This CDR3 is CASSPPTGSFYEQYF. DNA of the CDR3: TGTGCCAGCAGCCCGCCTACCGGGTCCTTTTACGAGCAGTACTTC.

The V gene is TRBV7-3, the J gene TRBJ2-1; 10 positions match TRBD2. This CDR3 has 15 residues. Germline CDR1 is SGHTA and CDR2 is FQGTGA. Trimming at V came to 0 bases and at J to 7 bases, leaving 3 bases not matched to a gene. CDR3 sequence: CASSLTSGRGNEQFF. DNA for the CDR3: TGTGCCAGCAGCTTAACCAGCGGGAGGGGAAATGAGCAGTTCTTC.

This clone was counted once. The genes are TRBV19 and TRBJ1-1, with a possible D match to TRBD1 (5 bases). V gave up 3 bases and J gave up 5 bases, with 19 bases separating them. Germline loops: CDR1 LNHDA, CDR2 SQIVND (reference sequence). The CDR3 runs 16 residues. CDR3 bases: TGTGCCAGTAGTATGGGGCCCAAGCGGGTGGAAACTGAAGCTTTCTTT. Translated, it gives CASSMGPKRVETEAFF.

CDR3: CASTASGNIQYF. In DNA, the CDR3 is TGTGCCAGCACGGCTAGCGGGAACATTCAGTACTTC. The rearrangement links TRBV2 to TRBJ2-4, with TRBD2 identical over 8 bases. Germline values: CDR1 SNHLY, CDR2 FYNNEI. V lost 7 bases and J lost 7; bases outside the gene matches: 3. This CDR3 comprises 12 residues.

The rearrangement joins TRBV5-6 to TRBJ2-1; 7 nucleotides agree with TRBD2. V lost 0 bases to trimming and J lost 0 bases; unmatched junction nucleotides: 9. Germline-derived CDR1 and CDR2 are SGHDT and YYEEEE. The CDR3 totals 18 residues. CDR3 in DNA: TGTGCCAGCAGCTTGGCACCGGGTAGCGGGCACTCCTACAATGAGCAGTTCTTC. This translates into CASSLAPGSGHSYNEQFF.

The genes are TRBV9 and TRBJ2-3; 7 positions match TRBD1. Losses at the gene ends were 0 bases for V and 9 bases for J; bases not matched to a gene: 10. Germline V gene sequence: CDR1 SGDLS, CDR2 YYNGEE. CDR3 length equals 15 residues. CDR3 in amino acids: CASSVGGGGPLTQYF. Written as DNA, the CDR3 is TGTGCCAGCAGCGTAGGAGGGGGCGGTCCCCTAACGCAGTATTTT.

The chain is built from TRBV25-1 and TRBJ1-1; TRBD1 is a possible D gene (5 bases). Trimming took 5 bases from V and 1 from J, leaving 14 bases between them. Germline lookup yields CDR1 MGHDK and CDR2 SYGVNS. The CDR3 consists of 15 residues. CDR3 region: CASSRFRGENTEAFF. CDR3 nucleotides: TGTGCCAGCAGTCGGTTTAGGGGCGAGAACACTGAAGCTTTCTTT.

This chain links TRBV10-3 with TRBJ1-1; tentative D call: TRBD1 (5 bases). The germline V and J ends were trimmed by 6 bases and 5 bases, with 7 bases remaining between them. The germline gives CDR1 ENHRY, CDR2 SYGVKD. The CDR3 totals 11 residues. The CDR3 region is CAIRGGTEAFF. In DNA, the CDR3 is TGTGCCATCAGGGGGGGGACTGAAGCTTTCTTT.

The rearrangement uses TRBV28 and TRBJ1-6, with D perhaps TRBD1 (6 bases). CDR1 MDHEN and CDR2 SYDVKM come from the germline V gene. V was pared by 3 bases and J by 9 bases, with 18 bases between. The CDR3 runs to 16 residues. The CDR3 loop is CASSFLRGSISSPLHF. Written as DNA, the CDR3 is TGTGCCAGCAGTTTCTTGAGGGGGTCGATTAGTTCACCCCTCCACTTT.

The rearrangement uses TRBV7-9 and TRBJ1-1; 8 nucleotides agree with TRBD1. With 4 bases clipped from V and 3 bases from J, the junction kept 7 bases outside the gene matches. This CDR3 has 15 amino acids. Germline loops: CDR1 SEHNR, CDR2 FQNEAQ (reference sequence). In DNA form, the CDR3 reads TGTGCCAGCAGCTACCGGACAGGGTCGGACACTGAAGCTTTCTTT. As protein: CASSYRTGSDTEAFF.

The genes are TRBV10-3 and TRBJ1-6; D unclear. The germline gives CDR1 ENHRY, CDR2 SYGVKD. The CDR3 has 13 amino acids. The ends were cut back, 10 bases at V and 6 bases at J, with 13 bases in the middle. CDR3 protein: CATQREFNSPLHF. The CDR3 DNA follows: TGTGCCACCCAGCGGGAGTTTAATTCACCCCTCCACTTT.

The chain is built from TRBV5-1 and TRBJ1-2, with D unclear. The V and J ends lost 0 bases and 6 bases respectively, with 9 bases between them. This CDR3 contains 13 residues. CDR1 and CDR2 from the germline V gene are SGHRS and YFSETQ. The CDR3 nucleotides read TGCGCCAGCAGCTTGGTCCGTAGTAATGGCTACACCTTC. This encodes CASSLVRSNGYTF.

This sequence joins TRBV11-1 and TRBJ1-2; no firm D call. Germline values: CDR1 SGHAT, CDR2 FQDESV (reference sequence). V gave up 6 bases and J gave up 4 bases, with 15 bases separating them. The CDR3 consists of 14 residues. The CDR3 DNA reads TGTGCCAGCAGTCCGGTAGCAACGGCCTATGGCTACACCTTC. Translating it yields CASSPVATAYGYTF. Supplemented by reference TRBV11-1 and TRBJ1-2, the full variable domain reads EAEVAQSPRYKITEKSQAVAFWCDPISGHATLYWYRQILGQGPELLVQFQDESVVDDSQLPKDRFSAERLKGVDSTLKIQPAELGDSAMYLCASSPVATAYGYTFGSGTRLTVV.

The chain combines TRBV5-1 with TRBJ1-2, with 7 bases that match TRBD1. Germline CDR1 reads SGHRS; CDR2 reads YFSETQ. V was clipped by 2 bases and J by 3 bases; unmatched bases: 4. The CDR3 loop spans 14 amino acids. CDR3 sequence reads: CASSLTGADYGYTF. The DNA for the CDR3 is TGCGCCAGCAGCTTAACAGGGGCTGACTATGGCTACACCTTC. Together with reference TRBV5-1 and TRBJ1-2, the CDR3 gives the full variable domain: KAGVTQTPRYLIKTRGQQVTLSCSPISGHRSVSWYQQTPGQGLQFLFEYFSETQRNKGNFPGRFSGRQFSNSRSEMNVSTLELGDSALYLCASSLTGADYGYTFGSGTRLTVV.

The CDR3 here is CASSYRGLMNTEAFF. The CDR3 DNA reads as TGTGCCAGCAGCTACAGGGGACTCATGAACACTGAAGCTTTCTTT. This sequence joins TRBV11-2 and TRBJ1-1, with TRBD1 matching over 7 bases. The germline gives CDR1 SGHAT, CDR2 FQNNGV. There are 15 residues in the CDR3. J lost 0 bases, V lost 4 bases, and 5 bases had no gene match.